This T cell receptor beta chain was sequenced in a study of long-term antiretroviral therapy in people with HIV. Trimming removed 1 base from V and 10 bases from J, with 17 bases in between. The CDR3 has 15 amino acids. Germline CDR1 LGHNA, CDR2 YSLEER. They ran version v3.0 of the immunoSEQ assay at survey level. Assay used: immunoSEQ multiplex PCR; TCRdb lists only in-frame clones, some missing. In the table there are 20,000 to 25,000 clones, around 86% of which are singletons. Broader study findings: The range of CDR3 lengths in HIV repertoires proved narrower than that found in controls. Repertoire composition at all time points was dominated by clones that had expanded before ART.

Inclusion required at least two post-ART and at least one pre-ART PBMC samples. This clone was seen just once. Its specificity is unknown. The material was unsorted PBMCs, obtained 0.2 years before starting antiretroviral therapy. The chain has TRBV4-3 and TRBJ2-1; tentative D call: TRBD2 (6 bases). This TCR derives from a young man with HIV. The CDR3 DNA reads TGCGCCAGCAGCCAAGGGGACTCCCGCCGTGGAGAGCAGTTCTTC. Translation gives CASSQGDSRRGEQFF.